The text below deals with one TCR beta chain. Its target is unknown. This sample was included in a study of shared clonotypes between healthy human individuals. Regarding the study as a whole: Some naive CD4 clonotypes, 4.5% to 5.5%, turned up in common across a few donors. Donor clonotype sharing was expected to depend on sequencing depth.

Once extracted for a subset, genomic DNA was divided evenly among several immunoSEQ plates. How the authors handled the data: Without quality scores, immunoSEQ junctional reads could not be filtered like full-length reads. Clones were sequenced by immunoSEQ multiplex PCR, and TCRdb holds only the in-frame ones, with some missing. V and J calls and clone size follow that table, whereas D and trimming were derived from the DNA. The repertoire includes some 2.3 million clones, 90% to 95% of them detected once, and 0.39% sits in the top ten. This CDR3 region has 13 residues. Per germline, CDR1 MNHEY and CDR2 SMNVEV (reference sequence). The ends were cut back, 6 bases at V and 5 bases at J, with 13 bases in the middle.

Sequenced sample: naive CD4+ T cells from PBMCs. Subset noted: CD45RA+ positively selected. The receptor's source is a man in his late teens or twenties in good health. Some clones in this sample may be carry-over from other donors' samples. This chain links TRBV27 with TRBJ1-2; the D is unclear. The CDR3 DNA sequence: TGTGCCAGCAGCCTCACACGGGAGTATGGCTACACCTTC. It codes for CASSLTREYGYTF.